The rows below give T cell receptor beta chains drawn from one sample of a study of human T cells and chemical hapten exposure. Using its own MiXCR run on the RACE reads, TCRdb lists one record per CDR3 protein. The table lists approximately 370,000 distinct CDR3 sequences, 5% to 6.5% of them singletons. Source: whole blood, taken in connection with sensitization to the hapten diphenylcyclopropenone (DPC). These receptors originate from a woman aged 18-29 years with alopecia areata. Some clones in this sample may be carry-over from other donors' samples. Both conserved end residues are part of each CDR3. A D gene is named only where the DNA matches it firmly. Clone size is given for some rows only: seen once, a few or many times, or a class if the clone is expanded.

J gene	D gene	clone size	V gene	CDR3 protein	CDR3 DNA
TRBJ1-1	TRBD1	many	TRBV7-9	CASRISGGTEAFF	TGTGCCAGCAGGATATCAGGGGGCACTGAAGCTTTCTTT
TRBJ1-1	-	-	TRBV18	CASSPTDRDGAFF	TGTGCCAGCTCCCCAACAGACCGGGACGGAGCTTTCTTT
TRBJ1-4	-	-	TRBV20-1	CSASLRNEKLFF	TGCAGTGCTTCCCTTCGTAATGAAAAACTGTTTTTT
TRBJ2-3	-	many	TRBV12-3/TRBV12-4	CASTKNTQYF	TGTGCCAGCACCAAAAATACGCAGTATTTT
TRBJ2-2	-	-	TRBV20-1	CSASLTGELFF	TGCAGTGCTAGTCTCACCGGGGAGCTGTTTTTT
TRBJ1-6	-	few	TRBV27	CASSLWGFNSPLHF	TGTGCCAGCAGTTTGTGGGGGTTTAATTCACCCCTCCACTTT
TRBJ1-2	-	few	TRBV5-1	CASSLAGISNYGYTF	TGCGCCAGCAGCTTGGCCGGGATTTCTAACTATGGCTACACCTTC
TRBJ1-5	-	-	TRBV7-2	CASSLYRSNQPQHF	TGTGCCAGCAGCTTATATCGTAGCAATCAGCCCCAGCATTTT
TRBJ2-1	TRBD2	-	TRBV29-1	CSVAASGVSGGNGREQFF	TGCAGCGTTGCGGCTAGCGGGGTCTCAGGGGGGAACGGCAGGGAGCAGTTCTTC
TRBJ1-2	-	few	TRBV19	CASSLRYNGYTF	TGTGCCAGTAGTCTGCGGTACAATGGCTACACCTTC
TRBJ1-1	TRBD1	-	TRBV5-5	CASSWTGEASEAFF	TGTGCCAGCAGCTGGACAGGGGAGGCTTCTGAAGCTTTCTTT
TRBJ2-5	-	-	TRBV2	CASSQLEVFDF	TGTGCCAGCAGCCAACTAGAAGTTTTCGACTTC
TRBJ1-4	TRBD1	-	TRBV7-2	CASSLDRRSEKLFF	TGTGCCAGCAGCTTGGACAGGAGGAGTGAAAAACTGTTTTTT
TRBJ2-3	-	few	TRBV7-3	CASSPPGVTDTQYF	TGTGCCAGCAGCCCCCCCGGGGTTACAGATACGCAGTATTTT
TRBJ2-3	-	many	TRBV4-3	CASSQDVRDTQYF	TGCGCCAGCAGCCAAGATGTTAGGGATACGCAGTATTTT
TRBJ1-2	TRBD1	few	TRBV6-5	CASSYSNTGGAAGYTF	TGTGCCAGCAGTTACTCGAATACAGGGGGCGCGGCTGGCTACACCTTC
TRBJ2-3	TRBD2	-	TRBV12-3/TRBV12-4	CASSLNSPAGVRTDTQYF	TGTGCCAGCAGTTTGAATTCTCCTGCGGGGGTCCGCACAGATACGCAGTATTTT
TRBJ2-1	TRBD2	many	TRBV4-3	CASSQDGAGGPYNEQFF	TGCGCCAGCAGCCAAGATGGGGCGGGGGGCCCGTACAATGAGCAGTTCTTC
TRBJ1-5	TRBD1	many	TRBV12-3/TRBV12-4	CASSSDRDNQPQHF	TGTGCCAGCAGTTCCGACAGGGACAATCAGCCCCAGCATTTT
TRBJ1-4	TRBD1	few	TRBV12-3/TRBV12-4	CASTLGQGYEKLFF	TGTGCCAGCACCCTAGGACAGGGGTATGAAAAACTGTTTTTT
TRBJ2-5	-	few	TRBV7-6	CASSLPAAGQLETQYF	TGTGCCAGCAGCCTGCCTGCAGCGGGACAGTTGGAGACCCAGTACTTC
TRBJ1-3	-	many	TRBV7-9	CASSPRGDSGNTIYF	TGTGCCAGCAGCCCAAGGGGTGACTCTGGAAACACCATATATTTT
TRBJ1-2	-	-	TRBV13	CASSLVNVGGGHGYTF	TGTGCCAGCAGCTTAGTCAACGTGGGAGGAGGACATGGCTACACCTTC
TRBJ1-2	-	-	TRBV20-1	CSATGEGRYGYTF	TGCAGTGCTACCGGGGAGGGTCGCTATGGCTACACCTTC
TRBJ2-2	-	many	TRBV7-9	CASIPRRDTGELFF	TGTGCCAGCATCCCCCGACGGGATACCGGGGAGCTGTTTTTT
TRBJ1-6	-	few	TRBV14	CASSRPSGAGLSSYNSPLHF	TGTGCCAGCAGCCGCCCCAGTGGGGCAGGGCTAAGCTCCTATAATTCACCCCTCCACTTT
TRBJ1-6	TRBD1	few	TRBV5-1	CASSLFARGDSPLHF	TGCGCCAGCAGCTTGTTTGCCAGGGGGGATTCACCCCTCCACTTT
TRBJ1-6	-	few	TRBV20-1	CSARGVIGSPLHF	TGCAGTGCTCGTGGGGTAATTGGTTCACCCCTCCACTTT
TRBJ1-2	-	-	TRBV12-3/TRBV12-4	CASSRLNSPSGYTF	TGTGCCAGTAGTCGTTTAAATTCCCCCTCGGGCTACACCTTC